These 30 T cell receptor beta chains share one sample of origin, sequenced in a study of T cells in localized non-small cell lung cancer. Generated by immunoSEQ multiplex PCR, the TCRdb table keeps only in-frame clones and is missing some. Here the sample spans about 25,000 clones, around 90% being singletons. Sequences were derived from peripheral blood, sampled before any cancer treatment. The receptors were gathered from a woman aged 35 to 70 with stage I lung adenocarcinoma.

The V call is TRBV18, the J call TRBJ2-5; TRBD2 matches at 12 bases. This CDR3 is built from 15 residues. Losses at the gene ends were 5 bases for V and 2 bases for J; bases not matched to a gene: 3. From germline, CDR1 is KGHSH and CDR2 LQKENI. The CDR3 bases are TGTGCCAGCTCAGCCGGGACTAGCGGGCAAGAGACCCAGTACTTC. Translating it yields CASSAGTSGQETQYF.

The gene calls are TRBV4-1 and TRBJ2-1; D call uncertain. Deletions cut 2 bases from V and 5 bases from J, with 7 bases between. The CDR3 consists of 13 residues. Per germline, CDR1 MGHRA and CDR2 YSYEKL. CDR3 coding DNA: TGCGCCAGCAGCCAAAACGGACACAATGAGCAGTTCTTC. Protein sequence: CASSQNGHNEQFF.

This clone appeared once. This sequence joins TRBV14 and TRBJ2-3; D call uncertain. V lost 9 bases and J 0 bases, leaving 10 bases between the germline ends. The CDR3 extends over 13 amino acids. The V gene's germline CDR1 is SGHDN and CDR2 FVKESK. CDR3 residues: CASTYTSTDTQYF. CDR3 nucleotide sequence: TGTGCCAGTACATATACTAGCACAGATACGCAGTATTTT.

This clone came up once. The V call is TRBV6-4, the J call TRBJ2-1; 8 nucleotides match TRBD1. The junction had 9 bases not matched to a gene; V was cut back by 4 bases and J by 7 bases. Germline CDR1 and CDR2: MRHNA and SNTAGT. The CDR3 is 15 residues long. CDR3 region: CASSVDRGPNNEQFF. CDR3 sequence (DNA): TGTGCCAGCAGTGTTGACAGGGGTCCAAATAATGAGCAGTTCTTC.

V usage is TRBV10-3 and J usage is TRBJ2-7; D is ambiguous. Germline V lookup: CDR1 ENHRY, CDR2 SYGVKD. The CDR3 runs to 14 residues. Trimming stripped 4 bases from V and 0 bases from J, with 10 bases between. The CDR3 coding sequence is TGTGCCATCAGTGGGTGGGTTGGCTCCTACGAGCAGTACTTC. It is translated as CAISGWVGSYEQYF.

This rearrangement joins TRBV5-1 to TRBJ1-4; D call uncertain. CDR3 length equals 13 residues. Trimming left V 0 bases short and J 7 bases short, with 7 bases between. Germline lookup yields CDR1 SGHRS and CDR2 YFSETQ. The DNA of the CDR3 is TGCGCCAGCAGCTTGGGGGTTGGTGAAAAACTGTTTTTT. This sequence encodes CASSLGVGEKLFF.

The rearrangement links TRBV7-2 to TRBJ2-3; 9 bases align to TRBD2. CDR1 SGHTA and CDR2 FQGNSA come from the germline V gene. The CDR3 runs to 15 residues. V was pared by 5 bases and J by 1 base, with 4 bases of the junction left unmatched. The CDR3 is CASSISGSGTDTQYF. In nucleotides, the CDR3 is TGTGCCAGCAGCATTAGCGGGAGTGGCACAGATACGCAGTATTTT. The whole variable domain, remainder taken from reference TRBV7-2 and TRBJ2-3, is GAGVSQSPSNKVTEKGKDVELRCDPISGHTALYWYRQSLGQGLEFLIYFQGNSAPDKSGLPSDRFSAERTGGSVSTLTIQRTQQEDSAVYLCASSISGSGTDTQYFGPGTRLTVL.

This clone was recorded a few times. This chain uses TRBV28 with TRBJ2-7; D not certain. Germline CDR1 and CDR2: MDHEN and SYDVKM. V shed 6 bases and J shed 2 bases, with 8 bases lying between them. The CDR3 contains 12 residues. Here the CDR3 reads CASRESTYEQYF. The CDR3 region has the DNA TGTGCCAGCAGGGAATCAACCTACGAGCAGTACTTC.

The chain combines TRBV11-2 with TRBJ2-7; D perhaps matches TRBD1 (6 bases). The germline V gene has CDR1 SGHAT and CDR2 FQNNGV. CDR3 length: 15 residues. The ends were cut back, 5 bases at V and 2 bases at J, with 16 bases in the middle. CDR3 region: CASSPDLGATYEQYF. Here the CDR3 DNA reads TGTGCCAGCAGCCCCGATTTGGGGGCCACCTACGAGCAGTACTTC.

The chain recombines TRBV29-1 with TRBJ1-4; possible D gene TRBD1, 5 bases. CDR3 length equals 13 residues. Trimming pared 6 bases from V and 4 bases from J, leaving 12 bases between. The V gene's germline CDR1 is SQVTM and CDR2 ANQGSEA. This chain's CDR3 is CSVRDDSNEKLFF. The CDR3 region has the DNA TGCAGCGTCCGGGACGACAGTAATGAAAAACTGTTTTTT. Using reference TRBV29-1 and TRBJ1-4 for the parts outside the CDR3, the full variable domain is SAVISQKPSRDICQRGTSLTIQCQVDSQVTMMFWYRQQPGQSLTLIATANQGSEATYESGFVIDKFPISRPNLTFSTLTVSNMSPEDSSIYLCSVRDDSNEKLFFGSGTQLSVL.

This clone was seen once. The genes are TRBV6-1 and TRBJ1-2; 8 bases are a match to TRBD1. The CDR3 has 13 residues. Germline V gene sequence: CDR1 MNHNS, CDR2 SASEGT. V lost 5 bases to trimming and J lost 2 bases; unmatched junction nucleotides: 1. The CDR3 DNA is TGTGCCAGCAGTAGGGACAGGAACTATGGCTACACCTTC. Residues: CASSRDRNYGYTF.

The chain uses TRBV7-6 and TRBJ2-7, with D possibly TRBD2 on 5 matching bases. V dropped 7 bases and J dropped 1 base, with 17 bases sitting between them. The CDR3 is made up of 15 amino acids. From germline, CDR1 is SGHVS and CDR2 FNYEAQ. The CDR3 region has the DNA TGTGCCAGCACCTACCTCCCGGACTCGTCCTACGAGCAGTACTTC. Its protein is CASTYLPDSSYEQYF.

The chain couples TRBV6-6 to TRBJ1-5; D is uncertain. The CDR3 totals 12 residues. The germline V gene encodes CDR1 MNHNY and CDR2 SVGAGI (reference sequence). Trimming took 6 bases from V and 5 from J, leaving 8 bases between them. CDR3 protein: CASRAWDQPQHF. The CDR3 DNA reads TGTGCCAGCAGGGCGTGGGATCAGCCCCAGCATTTT.

The CDR3 is CASTPGYNEQFF. The CDR3 DNA reads TGTGCCAGCACCCCTGGGTACAATGAGCAGTTCTTC. This chain connects TRBV6-6 to TRBJ2-1, with D unclear. Trimming pared 7 bases from V and 4 bases from J, leaving 8 bases between. The germline gives CDR1 MNHNY, CDR2 SVGAGI (reference sequence). The CDR3 is made up of 12 amino acids.

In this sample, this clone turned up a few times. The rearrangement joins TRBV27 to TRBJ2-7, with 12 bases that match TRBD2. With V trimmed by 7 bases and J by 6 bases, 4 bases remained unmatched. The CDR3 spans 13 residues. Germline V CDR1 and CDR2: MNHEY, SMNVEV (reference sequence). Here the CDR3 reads CASNLLAGGEQYF. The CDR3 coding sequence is TGTGCCAGCAACCTACTAGCGGGAGGCGAGCAGTACTTC.

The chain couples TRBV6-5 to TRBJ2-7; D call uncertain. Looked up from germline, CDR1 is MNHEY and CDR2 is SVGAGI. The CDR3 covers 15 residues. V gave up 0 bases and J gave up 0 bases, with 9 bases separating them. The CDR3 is CASSYSFSSSYEQYF. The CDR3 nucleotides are TGTGCCAGCAGTTACTCGTTCTCCAGCTCCTACGAGCAGTACTTC.

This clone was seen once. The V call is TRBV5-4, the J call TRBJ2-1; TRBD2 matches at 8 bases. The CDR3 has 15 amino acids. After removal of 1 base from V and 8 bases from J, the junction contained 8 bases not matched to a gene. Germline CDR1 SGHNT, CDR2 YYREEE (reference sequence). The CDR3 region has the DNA TGTGCCAGCAGCTTGTCCGGCGGGAGGCGGGATGAGCAGTTCTTC. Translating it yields CASSLSGGRRDEQFF.

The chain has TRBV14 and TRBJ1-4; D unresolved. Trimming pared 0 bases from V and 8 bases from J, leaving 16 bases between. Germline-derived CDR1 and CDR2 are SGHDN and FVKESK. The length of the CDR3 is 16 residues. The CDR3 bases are TGTGCCAGCAGCCAAGATGGGTCGGCAGGAGGGGAAAAACTGTTTTTT. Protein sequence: CASSQDGSAGGEKLFF.

The CDR3 spells CASSVVNNEQFF. CDR3 coding DNA: TGTGCCAGCAGTGTGGTAAACAATGAGCAGTTCTTC. V is TRBV2 and J is TRBJ2-1, with D uncertain. The CDR3 is 12 amino acids. Trimming stripped 4 bases from V and 5 bases from J, with 6 bases between. From germline, CDR1 is SNHLY and CDR2 FYNNEI.

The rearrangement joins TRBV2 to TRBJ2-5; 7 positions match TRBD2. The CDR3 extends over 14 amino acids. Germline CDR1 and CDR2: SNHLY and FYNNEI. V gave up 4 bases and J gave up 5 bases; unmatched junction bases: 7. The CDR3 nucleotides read TGTGCCAGCAGTGTTCGCGGGAGTGGCGAGACCCAGTACTTC. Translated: CASSVRGSGETQYF.

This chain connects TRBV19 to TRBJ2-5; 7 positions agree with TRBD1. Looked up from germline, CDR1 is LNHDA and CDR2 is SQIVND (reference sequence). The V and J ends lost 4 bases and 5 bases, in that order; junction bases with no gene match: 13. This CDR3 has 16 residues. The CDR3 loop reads CASSTWTGLDRETQYF. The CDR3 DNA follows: TGTGCCAGTAGTACCTGGACAGGCCTCGATAGGGAGACCCAGTACTTC.

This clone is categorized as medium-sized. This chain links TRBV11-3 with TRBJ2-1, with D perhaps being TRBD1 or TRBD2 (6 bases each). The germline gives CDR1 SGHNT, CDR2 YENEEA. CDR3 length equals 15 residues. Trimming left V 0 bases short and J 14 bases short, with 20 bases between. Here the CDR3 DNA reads TGTGCCAGCAGCTTAGATCGGGGGCGGGCCAAGAGCAAGTTCTTC. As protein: CASSLDRGRAKSKFF.

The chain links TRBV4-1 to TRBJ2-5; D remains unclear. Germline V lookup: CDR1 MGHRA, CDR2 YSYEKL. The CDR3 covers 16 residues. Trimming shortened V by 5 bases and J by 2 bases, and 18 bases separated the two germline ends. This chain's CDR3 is CASSDQRNSRQETQYF. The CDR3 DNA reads TGCGCCAGCAGCGATCAGAGGAACAGCCGACAAGAGACCCAGTACTTC.

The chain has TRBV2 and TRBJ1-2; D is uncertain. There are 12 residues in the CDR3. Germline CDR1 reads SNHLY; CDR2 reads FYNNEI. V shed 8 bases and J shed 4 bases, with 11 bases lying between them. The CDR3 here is CASHKITYGYTF. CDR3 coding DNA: TGTGCCAGCCACAAGATCACCTATGGCTACACCTTC.

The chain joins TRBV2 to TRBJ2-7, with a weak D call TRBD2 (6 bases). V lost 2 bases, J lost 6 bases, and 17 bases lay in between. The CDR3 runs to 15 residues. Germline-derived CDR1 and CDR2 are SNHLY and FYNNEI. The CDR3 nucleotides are TGTGCCAGCAGTGAACTTACCGGGACTCCTACCGAGCAGTACTTC. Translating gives CASSELTGTPTEQYF.

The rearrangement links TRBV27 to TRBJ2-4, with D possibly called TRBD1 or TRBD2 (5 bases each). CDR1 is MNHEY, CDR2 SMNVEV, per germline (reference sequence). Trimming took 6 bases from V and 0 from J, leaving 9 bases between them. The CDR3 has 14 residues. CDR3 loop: CASRGELAKNIQYF. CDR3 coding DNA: TGTGCCAGCAGGGGGGAGCTAGCCAAAAACATTCAGTACTTC.

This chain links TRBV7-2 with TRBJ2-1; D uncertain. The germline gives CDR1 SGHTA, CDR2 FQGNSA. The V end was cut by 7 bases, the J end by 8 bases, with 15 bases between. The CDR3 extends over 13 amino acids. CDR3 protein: CASKQYSMDEQFF. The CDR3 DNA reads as TGTGCCAGCAAGCAGTATTCAATGGATGAGCAGTTCTTC.

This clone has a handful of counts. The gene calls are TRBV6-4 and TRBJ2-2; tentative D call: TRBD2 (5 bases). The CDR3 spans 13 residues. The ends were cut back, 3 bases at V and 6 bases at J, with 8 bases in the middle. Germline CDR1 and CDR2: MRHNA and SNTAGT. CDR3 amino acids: CASSDRESGELFF. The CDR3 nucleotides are TGTGCCAGCAGTGATCGGGAATCCGGGGAGCTGTTTTTT.

In nucleotides, the CDR3 is TGTGCCAGCAGTCCCTACAGGGTTGGAGACACTGAAGCTTTCTTT. Its translation: CASSPYRVGDTEAFF. The chain joins TRBV27 to TRBJ1-1; TRBD1 might be the D (6 bases). Trimming removed 5 bases at V and 3 bases at J, with 16 bases between. Germline V gene data show CDR1 as MNHEY and CDR2 as SMNVEV (reference sequence). The CDR3 spans 15 residues.

The CDR3 sequence is CASSLEGLVAFDEAFF. The CDR3, as DNA: TGTGCCAGCAGTTTGGAGGGATTGGTGGCCTTTGATGAGGCTTTCTTT. The V and J genes are TRBV27 and TRBJ1-1; D remains ambiguous. Germline-derived CDR1 and CDR2 are MNHEY and SMNVEV (reference sequence). The V end was cut by 3 bases, the J end by 11 bases, with 25 bases between. The CDR3 spans 16 residues.